The 6 T cell receptor beta chains in this list originate from one sample, sequenced in a study of human T cells and chemical hapten exposure. Via MiXCR, TCRdb re-called the RACE reads, giving one row per CDR3 protein. The table shows 40,000 to 45,000 distinct CDR3 sequences, with 3.5% to 4% occurring only once. As for time point: healthy volunteer bleed at 6 weeks. Someone pulled total RNA out of unfractionated whole blood. Sequencing was carried out using whole blood. The receptor source for this set is a human donor in good health. Some clones in this sample may be carry-over from other donors' samples.

This clonotype was picked up many times. The chain couples TRBV4-1 to TRBJ2-3; 15 nucleotides line up with TRBD2. The CDR3 is 17 amino acids. The germline V gene has CDR1 MGHRA and CDR2 YSYEKL. J gave up 1 base and V 3 bases, and 2 bases lay outside the gene matches. CDR3 sequence reads: CASSHRTSGGGTDTQYF. The CDR3 DNA sequence: TGCGCCAGCAGCCACAGGACTAGCGGGGGGGGCACAGATACGCAGTATTTT.

This clonotype was counted at least ten times. The V call is TRBV2, the J call TRBJ1-2; 9 bases agree with TRBD1. This CDR3 has 14 amino acids. Germline lookup yields CDR1 SNHLY and CDR2 FYNNEI. V gave up 4 bases and J gave up 8 bases; unmatched junction bases: 8. The CDR3 region is CASSGYRGLGGYTF. CDR3 DNA: TGTGCCAGCAGTGGTTACAGGGGGCTGGGAGGCTACACCTTC.

Many counts were recorded for this clonotype. The chain employs TRBV3-1 and TRBJ2-1; D is possibly TRBD2 (5 bases). The V end lost 3 bases, the J end lost 5 bases, and 17 bases lay between the germline ends. The CDR3 sequence is 16 residues long. Germline CDR1 is LGHDT and CDR2 is YNNKEL (reference sequence). CDR3 loop: CASSHTVERANNEQFF. The CDR3 bases are TGTGCCAGCAGCCATACAGTAGAGAGGGCAAACAATGAGCAGTTCTTC.

This clonotype came up many times. V is TRBV21-1 and J is TRBJ2-1; TRBD1, the table's D call, was not compared with the DNA. TRBV21-1 is an annotated pseudogene. The CDR3 contains 16 residues. CDR3: CASSFRDREVRNEQFF. CDR3 bases: TGTGCCAGCAGTTTCCGGGACAGGGAAGTCAGGAATGAGCAGTTCTTC.

The sample holds many counts of this clonotype. V gene TRBV7-2 combines with J gene TRBJ2-7, with 9 bases fitting TRBD1. The CDR3 loop spans 14 amino acids. V lost 4 bases, J lost 2 bases, and 3 bases stayed unmatched. Germline V gene data show CDR1 as SGHTA and CDR2 as FQGNSA. CDR3 residues: CASSSGQGPYEQYF. As DNA, the CDR3 is TGTGCCAGCAGCTCGGGACAGGGCCCCTACGAGCAGTACTTC.

This clonotype was picked up many times. This chain uses TRBV20-1 with TRBJ2-7; TRBD2 agrees at 10 bases. Germline V CDR1 and CDR2: DFQATT, SNEGSKA (reference sequence). J lost 3 bases, V lost 6 bases, and 8 bases had no gene match. CDR3 size: 14 residues. In DNA form, the CDR3 reads TGCAGTGCAACCAAAGCGGGAGGGAACTACGAGCAGTACTTC. Protein product: CSATKAGGNYEQYF.